This T cell receptor beta chain was recovered during a study of identifying expanded T cells in peripheral blood. From germline, CDR1 is SGHTA and CDR2 FQGNSA. The V end lost 4 bases, the J end lost 6 bases, and 10 bases lay between the germline ends. The CDR3 extends over 13 amino acids. On this clone: The antigen is not known.

Using immunoSEQ multiplex PCR, the repertoire was profiled, and TCRdb retains in-frame clones only, with some absent. Of about 94,000 clones detected, nearly 90% appear once; the ten largest clones hold approximately 5.3%. Study outcomes and limitations: Clone count variance between roughly 2-week samples rose with total template count.

Input material: blood. The chain carries TRBV7-2 and TRBJ2-1; no clear D gene. The source is a person between 18 and 69 years old in good health. The CDR3 sequence: CASSSDGLNEQFF. The DNA of the CDR3 is TGTGCCAGCAGCTCGGACGGCCTCAATGAGCAGTTCTTC.